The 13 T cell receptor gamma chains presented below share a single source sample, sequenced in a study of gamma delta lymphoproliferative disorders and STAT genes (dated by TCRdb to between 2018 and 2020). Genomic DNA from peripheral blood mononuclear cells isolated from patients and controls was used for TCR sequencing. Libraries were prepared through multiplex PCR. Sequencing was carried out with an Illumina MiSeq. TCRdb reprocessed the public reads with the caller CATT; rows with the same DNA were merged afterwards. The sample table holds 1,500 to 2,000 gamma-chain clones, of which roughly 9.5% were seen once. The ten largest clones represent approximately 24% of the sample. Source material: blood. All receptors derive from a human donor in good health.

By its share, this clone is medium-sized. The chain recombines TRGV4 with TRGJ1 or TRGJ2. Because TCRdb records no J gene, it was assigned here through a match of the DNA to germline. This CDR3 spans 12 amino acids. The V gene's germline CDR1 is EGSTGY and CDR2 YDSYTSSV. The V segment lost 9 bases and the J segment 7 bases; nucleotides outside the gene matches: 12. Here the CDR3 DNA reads TGTGCCACCCTTATGGGAACCTATAAGAAACTCTTT. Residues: CATLMGTYKKLF.

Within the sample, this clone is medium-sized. The CDR3 loop reads CATWDPYYKKLF. CDR3 nucleotide sequence: TGTGCCACCTGGGACCCTTATTATAAGAAACTCTTT. V gene TRGV4 combines with J gene TRGJ1 or TRGJ2. Because TCRdb records no J gene, it was assigned here through a match of the DNA to germline. V lost 4 bases to trimming and J lost 3 bases; unmatched junction nucleotides: 3. This CDR3 has 12 residues. Germline CDR1 EGSTGY, CDR2 YDSYTSSV.

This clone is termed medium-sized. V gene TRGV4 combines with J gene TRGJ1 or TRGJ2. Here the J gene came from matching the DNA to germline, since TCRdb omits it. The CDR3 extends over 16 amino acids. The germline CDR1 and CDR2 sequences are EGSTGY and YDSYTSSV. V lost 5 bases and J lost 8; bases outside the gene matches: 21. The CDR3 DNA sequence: TGTGCCACCTGGGTTTCCCCACAGGTTCCCCTTAATAAGAAACTCTTT. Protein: CATWVSPQVPLNKKLF.

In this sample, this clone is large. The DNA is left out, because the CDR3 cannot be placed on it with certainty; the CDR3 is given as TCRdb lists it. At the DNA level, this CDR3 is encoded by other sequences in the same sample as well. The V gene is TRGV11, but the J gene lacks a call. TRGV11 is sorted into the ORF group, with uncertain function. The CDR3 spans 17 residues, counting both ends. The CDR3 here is CTTVPAGLKCGDWIKTF.

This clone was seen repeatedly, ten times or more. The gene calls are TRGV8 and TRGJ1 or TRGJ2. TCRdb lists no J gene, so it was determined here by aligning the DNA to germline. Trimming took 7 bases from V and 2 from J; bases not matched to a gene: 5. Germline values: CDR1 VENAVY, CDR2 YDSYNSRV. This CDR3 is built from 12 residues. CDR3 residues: CATCEHYYKKLF. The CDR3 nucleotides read TGTGCCACCTGTGAACATTATTATAAGAAACTCTTT.

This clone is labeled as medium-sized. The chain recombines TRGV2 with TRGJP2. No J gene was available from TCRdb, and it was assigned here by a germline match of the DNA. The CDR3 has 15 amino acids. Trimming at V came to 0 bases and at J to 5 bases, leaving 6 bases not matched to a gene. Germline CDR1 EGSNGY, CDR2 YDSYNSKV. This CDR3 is CATWDGRRSDWIKTF. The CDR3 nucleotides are TGTGCCACCTGGGACGGGCGGAGAAGTGATTGGATCAAGACGTTT.

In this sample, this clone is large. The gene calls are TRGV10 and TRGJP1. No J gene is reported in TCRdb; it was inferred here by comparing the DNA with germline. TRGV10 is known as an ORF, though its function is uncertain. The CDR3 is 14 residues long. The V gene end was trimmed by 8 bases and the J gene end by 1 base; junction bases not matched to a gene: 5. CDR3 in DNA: TGTGCTGCGTGGGATCGTACCACTGGTTGGTTCAAGATATTT. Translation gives CAAWDRTTGWFKIF.

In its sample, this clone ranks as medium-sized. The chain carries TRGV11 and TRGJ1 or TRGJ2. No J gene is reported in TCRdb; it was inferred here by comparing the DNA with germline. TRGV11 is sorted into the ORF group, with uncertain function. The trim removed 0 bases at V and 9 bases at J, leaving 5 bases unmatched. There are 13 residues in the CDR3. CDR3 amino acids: CACWIRHTPKKLF. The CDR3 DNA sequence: TGTGCCTGCTGGATTAGGCACACTCCTAAGAAACTCTTT.

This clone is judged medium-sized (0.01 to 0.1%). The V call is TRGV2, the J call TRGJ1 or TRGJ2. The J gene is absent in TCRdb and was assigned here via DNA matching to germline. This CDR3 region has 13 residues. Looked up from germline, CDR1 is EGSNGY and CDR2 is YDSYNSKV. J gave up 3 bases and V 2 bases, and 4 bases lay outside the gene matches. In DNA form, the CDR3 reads TGTGCCACCTGGGACGTTTCTTATTATAAGAAACTCTTT. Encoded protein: CATWDVSYYKKLF.

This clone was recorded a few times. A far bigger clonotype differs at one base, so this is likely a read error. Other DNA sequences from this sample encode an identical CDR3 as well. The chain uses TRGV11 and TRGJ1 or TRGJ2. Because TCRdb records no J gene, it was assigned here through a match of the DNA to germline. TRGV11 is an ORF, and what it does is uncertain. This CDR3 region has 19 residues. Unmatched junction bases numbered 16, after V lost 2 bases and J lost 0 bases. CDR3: CACWIRPGSWGLNYYKKLF. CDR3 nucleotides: TGTGCCTGCTGGATTAGGCCGGGGAGTTGGGGGCTGAATTATTATAAGAAACTCTTT.

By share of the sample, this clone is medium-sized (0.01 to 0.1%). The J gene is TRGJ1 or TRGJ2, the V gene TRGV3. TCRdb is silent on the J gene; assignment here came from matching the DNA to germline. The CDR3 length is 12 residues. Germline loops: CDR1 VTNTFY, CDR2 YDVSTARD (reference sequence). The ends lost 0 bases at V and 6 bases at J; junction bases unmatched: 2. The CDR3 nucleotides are TGTGCCACCTGGGACAGGCGTTATAAGAAACTCTTT. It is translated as CATWDRRYKKLF.

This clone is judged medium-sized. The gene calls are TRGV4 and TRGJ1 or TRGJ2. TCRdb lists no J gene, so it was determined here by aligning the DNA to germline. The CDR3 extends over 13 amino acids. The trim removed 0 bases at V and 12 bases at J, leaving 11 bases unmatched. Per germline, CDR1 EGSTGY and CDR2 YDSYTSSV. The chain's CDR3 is CATWDGPYLGKLF. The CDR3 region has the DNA TGTGCCACCTGGGATGGGCCATATCTAGGGAAACTCTTT.

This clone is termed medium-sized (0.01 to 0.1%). CDR3 nucleotide sequence: TGTGCCACCTGGGGCTCCTGGGATTATTATAAGAAACTCTTT. Translation gives CATWGSWDYYKKLF. V usage is TRGV8 and J usage is TRGJ1 or TRGJ2. The J gene was missing in TCRdb and was found by matching the end of the DNA to germline. CDR3 size: 14 residues. V lost 5 bases to trimming and J lost 2 bases; unmatched junction nucleotides: 9. The germline CDR1 and CDR2 sequences are VENAVY and YDSYNSRV.